What follows is one T cell receptor beta chain and its context. The sample belongs to a study of blood T cell repertoires in COVID-19. Across the study: Sources were T cells, B-cell-depleted T cells, or PBMCs; the material itself was cDNA or gDNA.

Germline values: CDR1 MNHEY, CDR2 SVGEGT. The CDR3 is made up of 13 amino acids. The J segment lost 6 bases and the V segment lost 5 bases, leaving 4 bases of the junction unmatched. Sequencing used immunoSEQ multiplex PCR; TCRdb keeps in-frame clones, though not all of them. In the table there are 200,000 to 300,000 clones, 85% to 90% of which are singletons. This chain links TRBV6-2 or TRBV6-3 with TRBJ2-1, with 7 positions matching TRBD2. This TCR came from a woman in her 40s with acute or convalescent COVID-19. The sequenced sample was peripheral blood. CDR3 bases: TGTGCCAGCAGTCCCTCGGGAGGCAATGAGCAGTTCTTC. Its translation: CASSPSGGNEQFF.